Detailed here is one T cell receptor (beta chain). Its specific antigen is unknown. No much larger clone is present one base from it, and per-base qualities are unavailable. This sample is drawn from a study of blood T cell repertoires in COVID-19 (dated by TCRdb to the early 2020s). About the study as a whole: Collaborator samples came from the United States, Italy and Spain and covered acute and convalescent phases of COVID-19. The samples were drawn from two sources: the first 160 participants of the ongoing ImmuneRACE study, and 1,000 to 1,500 subjects contributed by 6 global collaborators. Deeply sampled blood TCRbeta repertoires from subjects exposed to, actively infected with, or recovered from COVID-19 were included in the dataset. The repertoires were made available in a free public database intended to serve as a resource for research on the immune response to SARS-CoV-2. Where available, HLA class I and class II types were taken from metadata supplied by the sample provider and were not determined by assay-based typing. The prospective study material was composed of cDNA or gDNA derived from T cells, B-cell-depleted T cells, or PBMCs. A de-identified subject ID, COVID-19 status, age in years and sex were almost always included in the sample metadata. Study-wide findings and limitations: The amount of clinical and demographic metadata varied by source and participant and was provided uncurated.

Whole blood was collected in K2EDTA tubes by collaborating institutions according to the institutions' own protocols. For TCRbeta analysis, collaborators shipped samples in one of three forms: frozen whole blood, isolated PBMCs, or DNA extracted from either of those sample types. The V and J ends are trimmed by 0 bases and 1 base, leaving 7 bases between them. The CDR3 runs 14 amino acids, cysteine and phenylalanine included. Of all the DNA, just the CDR3 is kept, 42 bases in frame from base 1. CDR1 and CDR2, looked up from the germline V gene, are SGHRS and YFSETQ. TCRbeta CDR3 regions were amplified from genomic DNA by means of the immunoSEQ Assay, a bias-controlled multiplex PCR. The study's own analysis went as follows. The number of nucleated cells in each sample was estimated by amplification of reference gene primers within the assay. To quantify the absolute abundance of each unique TCRbeta CDR3 rearrangement, sequence reads were collapsed and filtered. For each sample, productive Simpson clonality was calculated by taking the square root of Simpson's diversity index across productive rearrangements. The source is immuneACCESS, and TCRdb retained only in-frame sequences with V and J called. Part of the clones is not carried over; for the studies checked, unresolved V genes explain less than half of this, and the remainder is unexplained. V and J calls and clone size are those listed in that table; D and trimming were worked out from the DNA. The sample table shows approximately 80,000 clones, and about 83% are seen once. About 2.1% of the sample lies in the top ten.

The specimen sequenced was peripheral blood. The chain is assembled from TRBV5-1 and TRBJ1-2; no D gene can be assigned with confidence. This sequence was found in a woman between 70 and 85 years old with acute or convalescent COVID-19. The CDR3 protein: CASSLERGNYGYTF. The nucleotide sequence reads TGCGCCAGCAGCTTGGAGCGGGGTAACTATGGCTACACCTTC.